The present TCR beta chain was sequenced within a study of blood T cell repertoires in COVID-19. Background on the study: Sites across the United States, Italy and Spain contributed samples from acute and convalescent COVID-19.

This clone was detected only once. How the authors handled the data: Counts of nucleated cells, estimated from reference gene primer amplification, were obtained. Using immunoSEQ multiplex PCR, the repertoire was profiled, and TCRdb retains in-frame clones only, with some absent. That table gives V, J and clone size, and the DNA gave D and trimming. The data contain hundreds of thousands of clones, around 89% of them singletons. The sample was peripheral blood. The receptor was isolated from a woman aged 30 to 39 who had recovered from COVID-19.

CDR3 region: CASSPIIRQGIDYGYTF. CDR3 coding DNA: TGTGCCAGTAGTCCCATCATCCGACAGGGTATAGACTATGGCTACACCTTC. The chain joins TRBV19 to TRBJ1-2, with 7 bases matching TRBD1. The germline gives CDR1 LNHDA, CDR2 SQIVND (reference sequence). This CDR3 contains 17 residues. The V gene end was trimmed by 5 bases and the J gene end by 3 bases; junction bases not matched to a gene: 15.